The next 23 T cell receptor beta chains were all read from a single sample in a study of cytomegalovirus exposure and HLA in healthy donors. PCR primers comprised 60 Vbeta and 13 Jbeta primers. The protocol was immunoSEQ multiplex PCR, while the TCRdb copy is restricted to in-frame clones and leaves out a portion. The sample lists under 200,000 clones, around 83% seen once, with roughly 6.7% in the top ten. The sample was PBMCs. The source is a man aged 50 to 60 in good health and CMV-seropositive.

The rearrangement joins TRBV28 to TRBJ1-2; 7 nucleotides line up with TRBD1. Germline CDR1 reads MDHEN; CDR2 reads SYDVKM. The CDR3 has 14 amino acids. The V and J ends lost 6 bases and 8 bases, in that order; junction bases with no gene match: 12. The CDR3 nucleotides are TGTGCCAGCAGGGTTACAGGGGAGGTAGGAGGCTACACCTTC. The encoded protein is CASRVTGEVGGYTF.

The chain is built from TRBV5-4 and TRBJ1-3; TRBD1 might be the D (5 bases). Germline values: CDR1 SGHNT, CDR2 YYREEE (reference sequence). CDR3 length equals 14 residues. The V and J ends lost 3 bases and 2 bases respectively, with 9 bases between them. This chain's CDR3 is CASSSDTTGNTIYF. The DNA for the CDR3 is TGTGCCAGCAGCTCGGACACCACTGGAAACACCATATATTTT.

The sample holds a few counts of this clone. The V call is TRBV5-4, the J call TRBJ2-3; TRBD2 matches at 13 bases. The CDR3 length is 15 residues. Germline V CDR1 and CDR2: SGHNT, YYREEE (reference sequence). The J segment lost 5 bases and the V segment lost 2 bases, leaving 2 bases of the junction unmatched. In DNA form, the CDR3 reads TGTGCCAGCAGCTTACTAGCGGGGGGGCAAGATACGCAGTATTTT. Amino acid sequence: CASSLLAGGQDTQYF.

V gene TRBV7-9 combines with J gene TRBJ2-5; 7 bases are a match to TRBD1. This CDR3 is built from 16 residues. The V segment lost 2 bases and the J segment 3 bases; nucleotides outside the gene matches: 9. Germline CDR1 and CDR2: SEHNR and FQNEAQ (reference sequence). CDR3 residues: CASSLKAQTGKETQYF. The CDR3 nucleotides read TGTGCCAGCAGCTTAAAGGCCCAGACAGGGAAAGAGACCCAGTACTTC.

This chain links TRBV6-1 with TRBJ2-1, with 9 bases lining up with TRBD1. CDR1 and CDR2 (germline): MNHNS, SASEGT. The CDR3 length is 13 residues. V shed 9 bases and J 9 bases; nucleotides not matched to a gene: 9. CDR3 DNA: TGTGCCAGACCCGGGACAGGGATCCCTGAGCAGTTCTTC. Protein product: CARPGTGIPEQFF.

The chain employs TRBV25-1 and TRBJ1-1; 9 bases are shared with TRBD1. The germline V gene has CDR1 MGHDK and CDR2 SYGVNS. The CDR3 has 14 residues. The V gene end was trimmed by 1 base and the J gene end by 4 bases; junction bases not matched to a gene: 1. The CDR3 sequence is CASSEWTGATEAFF. CDR3 nucleotides: TGTGCCAGCAGTGAATGGACAGGGGCCACTGAAGCTTTCTTT. Filled out from reference TRBV25-1 and TRBJ1-1, the complete variable domain reads EADIYQTPRYLVIGTGKKITLECSQTMGHDKMYWYQQDPGMELHLIHYSYGVNSTEKGDLSSESTVSRIRTEHFPLTLESARPSHTSQYLCASSEWTGATEAFFGQGTRLTVV.

This chain joins TRBV15 and TRBJ2-1; 11 positions match TRBD2. Germline CDR1 reads LNHNV; CDR2 reads YYDKDF (reference sequence). V dropped 1 base and J dropped 6; count of bases not matched to a gene: 5. This CDR3 contains 16 residues. CDR3 coding DNA: TGTGCCACCAGCAGAGGGGGTAGCGGGAGGGCCAATGAGCAGTTCTTC. It specifies CATSRGGSGRANEQFF.

The chain employs TRBV4-1 and TRBJ1-4; 10 bases fit TRBD1. The germline V gene has CDR1 MGHRA and CDR2 YSYEKL. CDR3 length equals 15 residues. V lost 0 bases to trimming and J lost 8 bases; unmatched junction nucleotides: 3. As DNA, the CDR3 is TGCGCCAGCAGCCAAGATGGACAGGGGGACGAAAAACTGTTTTTT. Amino acid sequence: CASSQDGQGDEKLFF.

The chain recombines TRBV7-2 with TRBJ2-3, with D perhaps matching TRBD1 (6 bases). The V end lost 2 bases, the J end lost 2 bases, and 20 bases lay between the germline ends. The germline V gene has CDR1 SGHTA and CDR2 FQGNSA. This CDR3 has 18 amino acids. The CDR3 here is CASSLFLGTGIVTDTQYF. CDR3 DNA sequence: TGTGCCAGCAGCTTATTCTTGGGTACAGGGATTGTCACAGATACGCAGTATTTT.

The chain uses TRBV5-4 and TRBJ1-3; D not resolved. The germline V and J ends were trimmed by 3 bases and 4 bases, with 8 bases remaining between them. The CDR3 is 13 residues long. Germline CDR1 reads SGHNT; CDR2 reads YYREEE (reference sequence). DNA of the CDR3: TGTGCCAGCAGCTACTCGGTGGGAAACACCATATATTTT. Translation: CASSYSVGNTIYF.

The chain has TRBV5-1 and TRBJ2-7; D remains unclear. The CDR3 runs 12 residues. The V end lost 3 bases, the J end lost 0 bases, and 4 bases lay between the germline ends. In germline, CDR1 is SGHRS, CDR2 YFSETQ. CDR3 nucleotide sequence: TGCGCCAGCAGCTCCAGCTCCTACGAGCAGTACTTC. The encoded protein is CASSSSSYEQYF.

A few counts support this clone. The rearrangement joins TRBV15 to TRBJ2-5, with a weak D call TRBD2 (6 bases). The CDR3 extends over 15 amino acids. Trimming took 5 bases from V and 5 from J, leaving 18 bases between them. Germline lookup yields CDR1 LNHNV and CDR2 YYDKDF (reference sequence). CDR3 protein: CATSEVTGAWETQYF. The DNA for the CDR3 is TGTGCCACCAGCGAGGTAACGGGAGCGTGGGAGACCCAGTACTTC.

The chain recombines TRBV6-1 with TRBJ2-7; tentatively, D is TRBD2 (5 bases). Deletions cut 9 bases from V and 2 bases from J, with 17 bases between. This CDR3 has 14 residues. Germline-derived CDR1 and CDR2 are MNHNS and SASEGT. CDR3 nucleotides: TGTGCCAGTTTAGCCCCCGGGAAGACCTACGAGCAGTACTTC. This encodes CASLAPGKTYEQYF.

The chain uses TRBV19 and TRBJ1-5, with TRBD1 identical over 10 bases. Germline assignment: CDR1 LNHDA and CDR2 SQIVND (reference sequence). CDR3 length: 14 residues. With V trimmed by 5 bases and J by 6 bases, 4 bases remained unmatched. The CDR3 nucleotides are TGTGCCAGTAGTTTGCGGACAGGGGGTCAGCCCCAGCATTTT. Translating it yields CASSLRTGGQPQHF.

This rearrangement joins TRBV6-5 to TRBJ1-2; maybe TRBD1 (6 bases). The CDR3 has 13 residues. The germline V gene has CDR1 MNHEY and CDR2 SVGAGI. V shed 5 bases and J shed 8 bases, with 15 bases lying between them. This chain's CDR3 is CASSISGARGYTF. The CDR3 region has the DNA TGTGCCAGCAGTATCTCAGGGGCACGAGGCTACACCTTC.

This chain uses TRBV6-5 with TRBJ2-3; TRBD2 matches 7 bases. V gave up 4 bases and J gave up 4 bases; unmatched junction bases: 8. CDR1 is MNHEY and CDR2 is SVGAGI in the germline V gene. The length of the CDR3 is 15 residues. CDR3: CASSSSGVRADTQYF. The CDR3 DNA reads as TGTGCCAGCAGTTCGAGCGGGGTTAGGGCAGATACGCAGTATTTT.

This clone showed up just once. The chain links TRBV7-2 to TRBJ2-5, with D possibly matching TRBD2 (5 bases). Per the germline V gene, CDR1 is SGHTA and CDR2 is FQGNSA. Trimming removed 6 bases at V and 2 bases at J, with 10 bases between. The CDR3 is made up of 13 amino acids. This CDR3 is CASSPGGQETQYF. In DNA, the CDR3 is TGTGCCAGCAGTCCAGGAGGACAAGAGACCCAGTACTTC.

To note about this clone: A read error may produce the germline difference seen at one junction end. This rearrangement joins TRBV7-9 to TRBJ1-2; D is unresolved. The CDR3 is 12 amino acids. The germline V gene has CDR1 SEHNR and CDR2 FQNEAQ (reference sequence). Here the CDR3 reads CSSSPVNGDYTF. The CDR3 DNA is TGTTCCAGCAGCCCCGTCAACGGGGACTACACCTTC. Variable domain in full (rest from reference TRBV7-9 and TRBJ1-2): DTGVSQNPRHKITKRGQNVTFRCDPISEHNRLYWYRQTLGQGPEFLTYFQNEAQLEKSRLLSDRFSAERPKGSFSTLEIQRTEQGDSAMYLCSSSPVNGDYTFGSGTRLTVV.

The rearrangement links TRBV9 to TRBJ2-1; TRBD1 matches at 8 bases. The CDR3 runs 15 residues. V trimming: 0 bases; J trimming: 3 bases; junction bases outside the gene matches: 2. Germline V gives CDR1 SGDLS, CDR2 YYNGEE. For the CDR3, the DNA is TGTGCCAGCAGCGTAGCGACAGGGGTCTACAATGAGCAGTTCTTC. It is translated as CASSVATGVYNEQFF.

This clone is a singleton in its sample. The genes are TRBV5-1 and TRBJ1-1; the D is unclear. Germline CDR1 and CDR2: SGHRS and YFSETQ. This CDR3 comprises 13 residues. V gave up 0 bases and J gave up 8 bases, with 11 bases separating them. The CDR3 DNA reads TGCGCCAGCAGCTTGGTATTGGGCAGAGAAGCTTTCTTT. It yields the protein CASSLVLGREAFF.

The V and J genes are TRBV10-2 and TRBJ1-2, with D possibly matching TRBD1 (5 bases). This CDR3 region has 13 residues. V lost 4 bases and J lost 8, with 14 bases in between. Germline CDR1 is WSHSY and CDR2 is SAAADI. The CDR3, as DNA: TGCGCCAGCAGTGGCAGGGAACTCTCCGGCTACACCTTC. Protein sequence: CASSGRELSGYTF.

This rearrangement joins TRBV11-2 to TRBJ1-1; D call uncertain. Deletions cut 0 bases from V and 4 bases from J, with 12 bases between. The germline V gene has CDR1 SGHAT and CDR2 FQNNGV. The CDR3 is 15 residues long. For the CDR3, the DNA is TGTGCCAGCAGCTTAGAGGTTGGAGGTATCACTGAAGCTTTCTTT. Residues: CASSLEVGGITEAFF. The complete variable domain, with remaining parts taken from reference TRBV11-2 and TRBJ1-1, reads EAGVAQSPRYKIIEKRQSVAFWCNPISGHATLYWYQQILGQGPKLLIQFQNNGVVDDSQLPKDRFSAERLKGVDSTLKIQPAKLEDSAVYLCASSLEVGGITEAFFGQGTRLTVV.

This chain joins TRBV9 and TRBJ1-4; 9 bases align to TRBD1. V was clipped by 3 bases and J by 3 bases; unmatched bases: 3. Germline CDR1 SGDLS, CDR2 YYNGEE. The CDR3 sequence is 15 residues long. This CDR3 is CASSDGTGSNEKLFF. Here the CDR3 DNA reads TGTGCCAGCAGCGATGGGACAGGGTCTAATGAAAAACTGTTTTTT. Complete variable domain (other parts from reference TRBV9 and TRBJ1-4): DSGVTQTPKHLITATGQRVTLRCSPRSGDLSVYWYQQSLDQGLQFLIQYYNGEERAKGNILERFSAQQFPDLHSELNLSSLELGDSALYFCASSDGTGSNEKLFFGSGTQLSVL.